This TCR beta chain was captured by sequencing in a study of spatial heterogeneity in lung cancer. About the research overall: There was a strong correlation between the counts of TCR transcripts measured in tumor regions and a T cell transcriptional module score that was calculated from matched bulk RNA-seq. Overall study findings and caveats: Coverage was estimated at roughly 7.2% of tumor T cells for alpha chains and about 13% for beta chains. The number of expanded tumor alpha and beta chains correlated with mutation number.

TCRdb passed the 5' RACE reads through MiXCR, listing each CDR3 protein once. This table has thousands of distinct CDR3 sequences, 15% appearing once. Looked up from germline, CDR1 is MNHNS and CDR2 is SASEGT. This CDR3 region has 15 residues. With 7 bases removed from V and 0 bases from J, the gap between germline ends came to 13 bases. Time point specified: sample taken at primary tumor resection. The cohort: roughly 72 early-stage, untreated non-small cell lung cancer patients. Tumor, nontumor lung or frozen PBMC supplied whole RNA, sequenced without sorting. This clonotype is judged medium-sized. As yet, its antigen is unknown.

The TCR comes from a female donor with early-stage non-small cell lung cancer. The sequences come from lung tumor tissue, collected at surgery. V is TRBV6-1 and J is TRBJ2-4; D possibly matches TRBD1 or TRBD2 (5 bases each). CDR3 bases: TGTGCCAGCATTCGGGACGGCCTAGCCAAAAACATTCAGTACTTC. It yields the protein CASIRDGLAKNIQYF.